This T cell receptor (beta chain) was captured by sequencing in a study of beta chain features in type 1 diabetes. Study-level information: Sorted cells from all samples, numbering about 98 million, were examined. Overall study findings and caveats: Moderately but significantly shorter TCRB CDR3s were found in Type 1 diabetes patients in all four CD4+ subsets. Researchers could not determine here whether HLA type influences TCRB rearrangement.

The CDR3 contains 17 residues. CDR1 and CDR2 (germline): SEHNR, FQNEAQ (reference sequence). The V and J ends lost 5 bases and 7 bases, in that order; junction bases with no gene match: 16. This clone has only a few counts. Antigen specificity is unknown. Of the isolated RNA, all was reverse transcribed, and so the sequenced material was expressed TCRB transcripts. Repertoires were generated with immunoSEQ multiplex PCR, while TCRdb's copy carries only in-frame clones and drops some. The sample lists about 450,000 clones; about an eighth were seen once. This clonotype was sampled from a young woman in good health. The sequencing sample was made of naive CD4+ T cells from blood. V gene TRBV7-9 combines with J gene TRBJ2-1, with 8 bases fitting TRBD2. The CDR3 reads CASSTLLLAVGQNEQFF. Here the CDR3 DNA reads TGTGCCAGCAGCACCCTACTACTAGCGGTGGGCCAAAATGAGCAGTTCTTC.